Listed below are T cell receptor beta chains from one sample, sequenced in a study of PD-1 blockade in classical Hodgkin lymphoma. Data came from immunoSEQ multiplex PCR; TCRdb stores just in-frame clones and leaves some out. The sample holds 25,000 to 35,000 clones, around 71% seen once. Sequenced material: peripheral blood mononuclear cells (PBMCs), taken before the second cycle of nivolumab. These receptors were obtained from a human donor with classical Hodgkin lymphoma. The CDR3 runs from the conserved cysteine through the conserved F or W. Each record gives: D gene, clone size, V gene, J gene, CDR3 protein. The D gene is left open where the match is weak. A clone size is listed for some rows: how often the clone was seen (once, few, many), or a class if it is expanded.

d_call: -; clone_size: -; v_call: TRBV10-3; j_call: TRBJ1-2; cdr3_aa: CAISGLQGLTIGYTF
d_call: -; clone_size: -; v_call: TRBV11-3; j_call: TRBJ2-5; cdr3_aa: CASSDGPQETQYF
d_call: -; clone_size: -; v_call: TRBV4-2; j_call: TRBJ1-2; cdr3_aa: CASSQELRGYLNYGYTF
d_call: TRBD2; clone_size: -; v_call: TRBV19; j_call: TRBJ2-5; cdr3_aa: CASMRLAGVSETQYF
d_call: -; clone_size: large; v_call: TRBV4-1; j_call: TRBJ1-5; cdr3_aa: CASSRFGTETVYQPQHF
d_call: TRBD1; clone_size: -; v_call: TRBV18; j_call: TRBJ2-3; cdr3_aa: CASSPQGQGVSTDTQYF
d_call: TRBD1; clone_size: few; v_call: TRBV5-1; j_call: TRBJ1-3; cdr3_aa: CASSLGQGFSGNTIYF
d_call: -; clone_size: -; v_call: TRBV6-1; j_call: TRBJ1-5; cdr3_aa: CASRYDSYSNQPQHF
d_call: -; clone_size: -; v_call: TRBV28; j_call: TRBJ1-2; cdr3_aa: CASSASRRPDGYTF
d_call: -; clone_size: -; v_call: TRBV5-4; j_call: TRBJ1-1; cdr3_aa: CASSPQQGSRDTEAFF
d_call: -; clone_size: once; v_call: TRBV27; j_call: TRBJ2-5; cdr3_aa: CASSLRGLADRETQYF
d_call: -; clone_size: -; v_call: TRBV11-2; j_call: TRBJ2-1; cdr3_aa: CASSQWAGNEQFF
d_call: -; clone_size: -; v_call: TRBV7-6; j_call: TRBJ2-3; cdr3_aa: CASSWAGPSPTDTQYF
d_call: -; clone_size: -; v_call: TRBV4-2; j_call: TRBJ1-2; cdr3_aa: CASSQELGWLNYGYTF
d_call: -; clone_size: medium-sized; v_call: TRBV7-9; j_call: TRBJ1-1; cdr3_aa: CASSPWGLGAFF
d_call: -; clone_size: once; v_call: TRBV7-9; j_call: TRBJ1-6; cdr3_aa: CASSLSTEANSPLHF
d_call: -; clone_size: -; v_call: TRBV27; j_call: TRBJ2-3; cdr3_aa: CASSLTLGKGTDTQYF
d_call: -; clone_size: -; v_call: TRBV4-2; j_call: TRBJ2-7; cdr3_aa: CASSPRVQGWPYEQYF
d_call: TRBD1; clone_size: -; v_call: TRBV30; j_call: TRBJ2-2; cdr3_aa: CAWSTGTGITGELFF
d_call: TRBD2; clone_size: once; v_call: TRBV10-3; j_call: TRBJ2-7; cdr3_aa: CAIGSTSGGAYEQYF
d_call: -; clone_size: -; v_call: TRBV4-2; j_call: TRBJ1-4; cdr3_aa: CASSQELMTNEKLFF
d_call: -; clone_size: few; v_call: TRBV7-2; j_call: TRBJ2-7; cdr3_aa: CASSLIPTSEQYF
d_call: -; clone_size: -; v_call: TRBV6-6; j_call: TRBJ2-3; cdr3_aa: CASSYSSGVLTDTQYF
d_call: TRBD2; clone_size: -; v_call: TRBV28; j_call: TRBJ2-7; cdr3_aa: CASSPSGGLSYEQYF
d_call: -; clone_size: medium-sized; v_call: TRBV28; j_call: TRBJ1-4; cdr3_aa: CASSSGGATNEKLFF
d_call: -; clone_size: -; v_call: TRBV7-6; j_call: TRBJ2-7; cdr3_aa: CASSIDDRESYEQYF
d_call: -; clone_size: few; v_call: TRBV19; j_call: TRBJ1-6; cdr3_aa: CASSINQGWTPLHF
d_call: -; clone_size: -; v_call: TRBV27; j_call: TRBJ2-3; cdr3_aa: CASESRGDLQVRDTQYF
d_call: -; clone_size: medium-sized; v_call: TRBV6-5; j_call: TRBJ2-2; cdr3_aa: CASSYSSSAGELFF
d_call: -; clone_size: -; v_call: TRBV27; j_call: TRBJ1-1; cdr3_aa: CASSRRQANTEAFF
d_call: -; clone_size: -; v_call: TRBV6-6; j_call: TRBJ1-1; cdr3_aa: CASSHRDGPEAFF
d_call: -; clone_size: -; v_call: TRBV27; j_call: TRBJ1-1; cdr3_aa: CASRQLSWVTEAFF
d_call: -; clone_size: -; v_call: TRBV28; j_call: TRBJ2-3; cdr3_aa: CASSPTGRSTDTQYF
d_call: -; clone_size: -; v_call: TRBV5-1; j_call: TRBJ2-1; cdr3_aa: CASSLAVDNEQFF
d_call: TRBD1; clone_size: -; v_call: TRBV5-4; j_call: TRBJ1-6; cdr3_aa: CASSSTGINSPLHF
d_call: TRBD1; clone_size: -; v_call: TRBV7-9; j_call: TRBJ1-2; cdr3_aa: CASSLIGQGAGYTF
d_call: -; clone_size: -; v_call: TRBV21-1; j_call: TRBJ1-5; cdr3_aa: CASSKVNRTGADQPQHF